A single sample is the source of the 32 T cell receptor beta chains below, sequenced in a study of radiotherapy plus CTLA-4 blockade in lung cancer. Data came from immunoSEQ multiplex PCR; TCRdb stores just in-frame clones and leaves some out. Here the sample spans approximately 110,000 clones, roughly four fifths being singletons. Material: peripheral blood, obtained from a patient treated with radiotherapy plus ipilimumab. These TCRs come from a human donor with non-small cell lung cancer that progressed on radiotherapy plus ipilimumab. Some clones in this sample may be carry-over from other donors' samples.

The rearrangement uses TRBV11-2 and TRBJ2-2, with D possibly being TRBD1 or TRBD2 (5 bases each). Trimming left V 0 bases short and J 8 bases short, with 16 bases between. Germline loops: CDR1 SGHAT, CDR2 FQNNGV. The CDR3 extends over 16 amino acids. DNA of the CDR3: TGTGCCAGCAGCTTAGAGTACCTGCCTGGGACGGGGGAGCTGTTTTTT. This codes for CASSLEYLPGTGELFF. Variable domain in full (rest from reference TRBV11-2 and TRBJ2-2): EAGVAQSPRYKIIEKRQSVAFWCNPISGHATLYWYQQILGQGPKLLIQFQNNGVVDDSQLPKDRFSAERLKGVDSTLKIQPAKLEDSAVYLCASSLEYLPGTGELFFGEGSRLTVL.

The rearrangement uses TRBV6-1 and TRBJ1-1; 7 nucleotides align to TRBD1. J gave up 1 base and V 8 bases, and 7 bases lay outside the gene matches. This CDR3 has 14 amino acids. CDR1 is MNHNS, CDR2 SASEGT, per germline. The CDR3 loop reads CASGSGTANTEAFF. The CDR3 nucleotides read TGTGCCAGCGGATCCGGGACAGCGAACACTGAAGCTTTCTTT.

In this sample, this clone turned up once. The chain employs TRBV5-8 and TRBJ2-7; D is perhaps TRBD2 (5 bases). Germline CDR1 and CDR2: SGHTS and YDEGEE. The CDR3 is 15 amino acids. Trimming removed 0 bases at V and 2 bases at J, with 12 bases between. The DNA for the CDR3 is TGTGCCAGCAGCTTGGATGGGAGATTGACCTACGAGCAGTACTTC. Translated, it gives CASSLDGRLTYEQYF.

The genes are TRBV4-2 and TRBJ1-5, with 7 bases aligning to TRBD1. From germline, CDR1 is LGHNA and CDR2 YNFKEQ. The CDR3 extends over 17 amino acids. The V gene end was trimmed by 4 bases and the J gene end by 3 bases; junction bases not matched to a gene: 12. The DNA for the CDR3 is TGTGCCAGCAGCCCCCAGAGAGGGGGCAGCGCCAATCAGCCCCAGCATTTT. This codes for CASSPQRGGSANQPQHF.

This chain uses TRBV2 with TRBJ2-7; 7 bases are shared with TRBD1. The length of the CDR3 is 12 residues. Trimming cost V 5 bases and J 7 bases; bases outside gene matches: 5. CDR1 and CDR2 from the germline V gene are SNHLY and FYNNEI. This CDR3 reads CASSLGQIEQYF. CDR3 bases: TGTGCCAGCAGTCTGGGACAGATTGAGCAGTACTTC.

Only a few counts were recorded for this clone. The rearrangement links TRBV28 to TRBJ1-6, with TRBD1 matching over 9 bases. Germline assignment: CDR1 MDHEN and CDR2 SYDVKM. This CDR3 contains 16 residues. Trimming at V came to 6 bases and at J to 4 bases, leaving 7 bases not matched to a gene. The DNA of the CDR3 is TGTGCCAGCAGATACTCCGGGACAGGGTATAATTCACCCCTCCACTTT. Its protein is CASRYSGTGYNSPLHF. The whole variable domain, filled in from reference TRBV28 and TRBJ1-6, reads DVKVTQSSRYLVKRTGEKVFLECVQDMDHENMFWYRQDPGLGLRLIYFSYDVKMKEKGDIPEGYSVSREKKERFSLILESASTNQTSMYLCASRYSGTGYNSPLHFGNGTRLTVT.

This clone was seen only once. The chain links TRBV25-1 to TRBJ1-4, with D perhaps matching TRBD1 (5 bases). CDR1 is MGHDK, CDR2 SYGVNS, per germline. V was cut by 2 bases and J by 5 bases, with 15 bases left in between. This CDR3 is 16 amino acids long. As DNA, the CDR3 is TGTGCCAGCAGTGAACTCGGCAGGGTGACCAATGAAAAACTGTTTTTT. Its protein product is CASSELGRVTNEKLFF.

The table lists this clone with a few counts. The J gene is TRBJ1-5, the V gene TRBV10-3; the D is unclear. From germline, CDR1 is ENHRY and CDR2 SYGVKD. The CDR3 totals 17 residues. Trimming pared 0 bases from V and 7 bases from J, leaving 19 bases between. CDR3 sequence: CAISESPPAQNGQPQHF. In nucleotides, the CDR3 is TGTGCCATCAGTGAGTCACCACCAGCACAGAATGGGCAGCCCCAGCATTTT.

This clone has only a few counts. CDR3 nucleotide sequence: TGCGCCAGCAGCCAAGATGGCCCGGGACAGGGTTTTTTCGAGCAGTACTTC. This gives the protein CASSQDGPGQGFFEQYF. The chain joins TRBV4-3 to TRBJ2-7, with 9 bases identical to TRBD1. Germline loops: CDR1 LGHNA, CDR2 YSLEER. This CDR3 is 17 amino acids long. J gave up 6 bases and V 0 bases, and 12 bases lay outside the gene matches.

The chain carries TRBV7-9 and TRBJ1-6; unclear D gene. The CDR3 is 14 residues long. V gave up 0 bases and J gave up 5 bases, with 5 bases separating them. From germline, CDR1 is SEHNR and CDR2 FQNEAQ (reference sequence). CDR3 region: CASSLAGNNSPLHF. The CDR3 region has the DNA TGTGCCAGCAGCTTAGCTGGTAATAATTCACCCCTCCACTTT. Drawing the rest from reference TRBV7-9 and TRBJ1-6, the complete variable domain is DTGVSQNPRHKITKRGQNVTFRCDPISEHNRLYWYRQTLGQGPEFLTYFQNEAQLEKSRLLSDRFSAERPKGSFSTLEIQRTEQGDSAMYLCASSLAGNNSPLHFGNGTRLTVT.

This chain connects TRBV29-1 to TRBJ2-4, with a weak D call TRBD1 (8 bases). Germline lookup yields CDR1 SQVTM and CDR2 ANQGSEA. V shed 3 bases and J shed 8 bases, with 17 bases lying between them. The CDR3 spans 14 residues. This CDR3 is CSVDRTGRGDIQYF. The CDR3 region has the DNA TGCAGCGTTGATCGGACAGGGAGGGGAGACATTCAGTACTTC.

The chain couples TRBV5-5 to TRBJ1-2, with D unresolved. CDR3 length: 16 amino acids. V lost 5 bases and J 5 bases, leaving 22 bases between the germline ends. Germline values: CDR1 SGHKS, CDR2 YYEKEE (reference sequence). In DNA, the CDR3 is TGTGCCAGCAGACGATCCATATCCCCTCCCTCATATGGCTACACCTTC. The encoded protein is CASRRSISPPSYGYTF.

The chain employs TRBV29-1 and TRBJ2-7, with 9 nucleotides matching TRBD1. Unmatched junction bases numbered 6, after V lost 6 bases and J lost 6 bases. Germline-derived CDR1 and CDR2 are SQVTM and ANQGSEA. This CDR3 is built from 12 residues. The CDR3 DNA reads as TGCAGCGTCCCTGGGACAGGGAGCGAGCAGTACTTC. It encodes CSVPGTGSEQYF.

The chain couples TRBV5-4 to TRBJ2-4; no definite D call. The V gene's germline CDR1 is SGHNT and CDR2 YYREEE (reference sequence). This CDR3 comprises 12 residues. The ends were cut back, 4 bases at V and 8 bases at J, with 10 bases in the middle. This CDR3 reads CASSVRMDIQYF. Written as DNA, the CDR3 is TGTGCCAGCAGCGTCCGGATGGACATTCAGTACTTC.

J is TRBJ1-5 and V is TRBV19; TRBD1 matches 7 bases. The CDR3 is made up of 15 amino acids. CDR1 LNHDA and CDR2 SQIVND come from the germline V gene (reference sequence). Trimming at V came to 7 bases and at J to 6 bases, leaving 12 bases not matched to a gene. In DNA, the CDR3 is TGTGCCAGTATGATCCGGACAGGTTTAGGTCAGCCCCAGCATTTT. Amino acids: CASMIRTGLGQPQHF.

This clone has a count of ten or more. The J gene is TRBJ2-7, the V gene TRBV7-2; 9 nucleotides agree with TRBD1. The CDR3 totals 12 residues. Germline trimming cut 4 bases from V and 11 bases from J; bases unmatched to any gene: 6. The V gene's germline CDR1 is SGHTA and CDR2 FQGNSA. Here the CDR3 DNA reads TGTGCCAGCAGCTCCGGACAGGGGATGAAGTACTTC. Translating it yields CASSSGQGMKYF.

V and J are TRBV5-1 and TRBJ1-1, with TRBD1 matching 7 bases. The germline CDR1 and CDR2 sequences are SGHRS and YFSETQ. The trim removed 4 bases at V and 4 bases at J, leaving 13 bases unmatched. The length of the CDR3 is 16 residues. The CDR3: CASSQLFLGTVTEAFF. CDR3 DNA sequence: TGCGCCAGCAGCCAATTATTTTTGGGGACAGTCACTGAAGCTTTCTTT.

This clone was seen only a few times. This chain connects TRBV7-9 to TRBJ1-1, with TRBD1 identical over 7 bases. Losses at the gene ends were 5 bases for V and 6 bases for J; bases not matched to a gene: 6. CDR1 is SEHNR, CDR2 FQNEAQ, per germline (reference sequence). The CDR3 has 13 amino acids. CDR3 in DNA: TGTGCCAGCAGCCCACGACAGGGTCCTGAAGCTTTCTTT. Translation gives CASSPRQGPEAFF.

The chain joins TRBV7-2 to TRBJ2-5, with a tentative D call TRBD2 (7 bases). With 7 bases removed from V and 1 base from J, the gap between germline ends came to 16 bases. The germline V gene has CDR1 SGHTA and CDR2 FQGNSA. The CDR3 consists of 15 residues. The CDR3 is CASNFRGAFQETQYF. As DNA, the CDR3 is TGTGCCAGCAACTTTCGGGGGGCCTTCCAAGAGACCCAGTACTTC.

The rearrangement links TRBV18 to TRBJ2-7, with D perhaps TRBD1 (5 bases). V shed 3 bases and J shed 5 bases, with 11 bases lying between them. The CDR3 has 13 residues. Germline CDR1 reads KGHSH; CDR2 reads LQKENI. CDR3 DNA sequence: TGTGCCAGCTCACCCAATCAAGGGGACGAGCAGTACTTC. It specifies CASSPNQGDEQYF.

The V and J genes are TRBV18 and TRBJ2-2, with D unresolved. Germline CDR1 is KGHSH and CDR2 is LQKENI. CDR3 length equals 14 residues. The germline V and J ends were trimmed by 4 bases and 4 bases, with 10 bases remaining between them. The CDR3: CASSRWEGTGELFF. The CDR3 DNA reads TGTGCCAGCTCACGATGGGAAGGCACCGGGGAGCTGTTTTTT.

The CDR3: CATTVSYNSPLHF. For the CDR3, the DNA is TGTGCCACCACTGTCTCCTATAATTCACCCCTCCACTTT. The chain couples TRBV15 to TRBJ1-6; D call uncertain. This CDR3 has 13 residues. V lost 7 bases and J 0 bases, leaving 4 bases between the germline ends. Germline CDR1 and CDR2: LNHNV and YYDKDF (reference sequence). The whole variable domain, filled in from reference TRBV15 and TRBJ1-6, reads DAMVIQNPRYQVTQFGKPVTLSCSQTLNHNVMYWYQQKSSQAPKLLFHYYDKDFNNEADTPDNFQSRRPNTSFCFLDIRSPGLGDTAMYLCATTVSYNSPLHFGNGTRLTVT.

V gene TRBV9 combines with J gene TRBJ2-7; D not certain. Per the germline V gene, CDR1 is SGDLS and CDR2 is YYNGEE. The CDR3 covers 15 residues. Between the trimmed V and J ends, which lost 0 bases and 0 bases, there was a span of 10 bases. The CDR3 DNA is TGTGCCAGCAGCGTAGGGCAGGCAGTCTCCTACGAGCAGTACTTC. This codes for CASSVGQAVSYEQYF.

The gene calls are TRBV10-3 and TRBJ2-5; D possibly corresponds to TRBD1 (6 bases). The V gene lost 4 bases and the J gene lost 5 bases, with 8 bases spanning the gap. CDR3 length: 12 amino acids. The V gene's germline CDR1 is ENHRY and CDR2 SYGVKD. CDR3 in amino acids: CAISVQGETQYF. The CDR3 nucleotides read TGTGCCATCAGTGTACAGGGCGAGACCCAGTACTTC.

CDR3 sequence: CAISRDSRGYGYTF. Here the CDR3 DNA reads TGTGCCATCAGCCGGGACTCACGGGGCTATGGCTACACCTTC. This chain links TRBV10-3 with TRBJ1-2; D might be TRBD1 (5 bases). Germline V gene sequence: CDR1 ENHRY, CDR2 SYGVKD. The CDR3 extends over 14 amino acids. The V end lost 6 bases, the J end lost 4 bases, and 15 bases lay between the germline ends.

About this clone itself: The junction departs from the called germline gene at one end, perhaps through a read error. The sample contains more than one DNA sequence encoding this CDR3. The rearrangement joins TRBV6-5 to TRBJ1-1; D unresolved. Germline-derived CDR1 and CDR2 are MNHEY and SVGAGI. The CDR3 sequence is 15 residues long. Here the CDR3 reads CASSYSGDLNTEAFF. CDR3 DNA: TGTGCCAGCAGTTACTCCGGAGACTTGAACACTGAGGCTTTCTTT.

A few counts support this clone. The chain uses TRBV6-5 and TRBJ1-5; 10 bases match TRBD1. J was trimmed by 7 bases and V by 7 bases; bases with no gene match: 4. The CDR3 contains 13 residues. Germline V gene data show CDR1 as MNHEY and CDR2 as SVGAGI. CDR3 protein: CASTGQGYQPQHF. The DNA for the CDR3 is TGTGCCAGCACGGGACAGGGGTACCAGCCCCAGCATTTT.

This clone was observed a handful of times. The gene calls are TRBV7-3 and TRBJ1-1; D uncertain. This CDR3 contains 16 residues. From germline, CDR1 is SGHTA and CDR2 FQGTGA. V gave up 1 base and J gave up 2 bases, with 14 bases separating them. CDR3 DNA: TGTGCCAGCAGCTTAATCGCTCTCGGAGCCAACACTGAAGCTTTCTTT. Protein: CASSLIALGANTEAFF.

The genes are TRBV10-2 and TRBJ2-7, with 9 bases identical to TRBD1. The CDR3 has 16 amino acids. Germline V gene sequence: CDR1 WSHSY, CDR2 SAAADI. After removal of 3 bases from V and 2 bases from J, the junction contained 8 bases not matched to a gene. CDR3 in DNA: TGCGCCAGCAGTGATCCCGGGGGACAGGGTACCTACGAGCAGTACTTC. Its protein is CASSDPGGQGTYEQYF.

The chain couples TRBV5-1 to TRBJ2-3, with D perhaps TRBD1 (6 bases). The CDR3 loop spans 15 amino acids. Germline CDR1 SGHRS, CDR2 YFSETQ. V was cut by 2 bases and J by 2 bases, with 12 bases left in between. This CDR3 reads CASSFGDTFTDTQYF. The CDR3 nucleotides are TGCGCCAGCAGCTTCGGGGACACCTTCACAGATACGCAGTATTTT.

The chain carries TRBV28 and TRBJ1-5; TRBD1 aligns across 7 bases. With V trimmed by 5 bases and J by 2 bases, 6 bases remained unmatched. Per germline, CDR1 MDHEN and CDR2 SYDVKM. The CDR3 has 15 amino acids. CDR3 residues: CASSKRQGRNQPQHF. The DNA of the CDR3 is TGTGCCAGCAGTAAACGACAGGGCCGCAATCAGCCCCAGCATTTT.

CDR3 region: CSVEEGPGAFF. The CDR3 coding sequence is TGCAGCGTTGAAGAAGGTCCTGGAGCGTTCTTC. The V gene is TRBV29-1, the J gene TRBJ2-1, with D hard to call. CDR3 length: 11 amino acids. The V gene's germline CDR1 is SQVTM and CDR2 ANQGSEA. V lost 0 bases, J lost 15 bases, and 12 bases lay in between.